This TCR beta chain appears in the sequencing data of a study of CD8 T cells in Susac syndrome (dated by TCRdb to about 2019). Background on the whole study: Repertoire sequencing was used to test whether CD8+ T cell activation and differentiation in Susac syndrome was antigen driven. Paper-wide results and their limitations: The number of individuals in the TCR sequencing and HLA analysis was acknowledged as relatively small.

The CDR3 sequence holds 13 residues, the cysteine and phenylalanine included. Just CDR3 DNA is preserved here, 39 bases in frame from base 1. Relative to germline, V is 6 bases shorter and J is 0 bases shorter, with 6 bases between their ends. Peripheral blood CD8+ and CD4+ T cells from healthy donors, Susac syndrome patients and multiple sclerosis patients were profiled using high-throughput TCR beta sequencing. Multiple sclerosis controls were treatment-naive patients with stable or active relapsing-remitting disease fulfilling revised McDonald criteria. Bulk CD8+ and CD4+ T cells were purified by magnetic negative isolation, whereas CD8+ TEMRA cells were enriched by FACS. Blood was drawn into EDTA tubes, processed within 24 hours, and PBMCs were isolated by density gradient centrifugation. PBMCs intended for TCR sequencing were cryopreserved in liquid nitrogen and thawed later in a water bath at 37 degrees C. The sorted or isolated CD4+, CD8+ and CD8+ TEMRA cells reached a purity of at least 90%.

RNA was extracted using the RNeasy kit, and about 0.5 to 1 ug of the RNA was reverse transcribed with random hexamers. The immunoSEQ multiplex PCR assay, covering 54 Vbeta and 13 Jbeta segments, was used to amplify TCR beta CDR3 regions. PCR amplification bias was corrected by using a synthetic template baseline for primer optimization and computational correction. Concerning the study's data processing: Reads were annotated to V, D and J genes according to IMGT and were analyzed with immunoSEQ Analyzer, with only productive sequences retained. Clonality was calculated as one minus the Shannon entropy normalized by log2 of the number of productive unique sequences. For each patient and control, public and private clones were evaluated among the 100 most prevalent clones. A clone was defined as Susac-specific if it was absent from the healthy and MS cohorts, from about 1,100 published viral clones and from other ImmuneACCESS disease sequences. TCRdb reanalyzed the raw reads on its own, using fastp at Q25 for trimming and MiXCR for clone calling, and kept in-frame beta chains. Every entry covers one CDR3 protein and lists the most common genes and DNA from its rows. In this record, the V and J calls reflect TCRdb's handling and not the investigators' own analysis. The sample records about 180,000 distinct CDR3 sequences, around 95% of which are singletons. 0.093% of the sample lies in the top ten.

To note about this clonotype: Its antigen is unknown. The input lacks base qualities; no much larger clone sits a single base away.

This chain joins TRBV12-3 or TRBV12-4 to TRBJ1-5, with the D gene uncertain. Sequencing was done on a sample of CD4+ T cells from PBMCs. The origin of this receptor is a human donor with multiple sclerosis. CDR3 protein: CASSSFSNQPQHF. The nucleotides read TGTGCCAGCAGCAGCTTTAGCAATCAGCCCCAGCATTTT.